These 29 T cell receptor beta chains were sequenced from one sample in a study of T-cell memory formation after mild COVID-19. TCRdb re-called the 5' RACE reads with MiXCR, one entry per CDR3 protein. The data show fewer than 650,000 distinct CDR3 sequences, roughly 17% seen once. Input material: PBMCs or a T cell subset sorted from them (not recorded which). These receptors were collected from an adult woman who had mild COVID-19 (a few samples of this study predate the infection). Cell type and time point are not known.

The chain links TRBV5-1 to TRBJ2-1; D is ambiguous. V lost 0 bases, J lost 8 bases, and 6 bases lay in between. Looked up from germline, CDR1 is SGHRS and CDR2 is YFSETQ. This CDR3 has 12 residues. The CDR3 loop reads CASSLAGYEQFF. The CDR3 DNA follows: TGCGCCAGCAGCTTGGCCGGGTATGAGCAGTTCTTC.

This chain joins TRBV5-6 and TRBJ2-2; TRBD2 aligns across 13 bases. V trimming: 2 bases; J trimming: 4 bases; junction bases outside the gene matches: 2. Germline CDR1 SGHDT, CDR2 YYEEEE. The CDR3 length is 16 residues. CDR3 bases: TGTGCCAGCAGCTTACTAGCGGGAGGGCTCACCGGGGAGCTGTTTTTT. This sequence encodes CASSLLAGGLTGELFF.

The chain employs TRBV6-1 and TRBJ2-1, with D unclear. Germline V gene data show CDR1 as MNHNS and CDR2 as SASEGT. CDR3 length: 15 residues. V lost 1 base and J lost 0, with 7 bases in between. The CDR3 sequence: CASSEVWSSYNEQFF. DNA for the CDR3: TGTGCCAGCAGTGAAGTCTGGAGCTCCTACAATGAGCAGTTCTTC.

This clonotype was recorded at least ten times. The V and J genes are TRBV12-3 or TRBV12-4 and TRBJ1-1, with no clear D. CDR3 length: 15 amino acids. The V end was cut by 1 base, the J end by 5 bases, with 14 bases between. Written as DNA, the CDR3 is TGTGCCAGCAGTTTAGATGTGCGAGGGATGACTGAAGCTTTCTTT. Residues: CASSLDVRGMTEAFF.

This clonotype was observed a few times. V is TRBV20-1 and J is TRBJ2-7; D possibly corresponds to TRBD1 (5 bases). The CDR3 has 11 residues. Germline CDR1 DFQATT, CDR2 SNEGSKA (reference sequence). The V gene lost 4 bases and the J gene lost 3 bases, with 7 bases spanning the gap. In DNA, the CDR3 is TGCAGTGCTATGCAGGGCTACGAGCAGTACTTC. Translated, it gives CSAMQGYEQYF.

The rearrangement links TRBV27 to TRBJ2-5, with 8 positions matching TRBD2. Germline CDR1 and CDR2: MNHEY and SMNVEV (reference sequence). The CDR3 extends over 13 amino acids. The V and J ends lost 8 bases and 5 bases, in that order; junction bases with no gene match: 7. This CDR3 is CASRPAGDETQYF. CDR3 DNA sequence: TGTGCCAGCCGCCCAGCGGGGGATGAGACCCAGTACTTC.

This clonotype occurred a few times. The chain is built from TRBV4-2 and TRBJ2-7, with 7 bases matching TRBD1. The length of the CDR3 is 22 residues. The junction had 28 bases not matched to a gene; V was cut back by 1 base and J by 4 bases. Germline V CDR1 and CDR2: LGHNA, YNFKEQ. In nucleotides, the CDR3 is TGTGCCAGCAGCCAAGGTCACCCTGGGGCAGGGGGATATACCCCGAAGAAATACGAGCAGTACTTC. Translation gives CASSQGHPGAGGYTPKKYEQYF.

This clonotype has a count of ten or more. The rearrangement links TRBV9 to TRBJ1-1; 7 bases agree with TRBD1. V shed 2 bases, J shed 1 base, and the junction held 5 bases outside the gene matches. Germline CDR1 SGDLS, CDR2 YYNGEE. The CDR3 is 15 residues long. In DNA, the CDR3 is TGTGCCAGCAGCGTCAGGGGGTCGGCGAACACTGAAGCTTTCTTT. It encodes CASSVRGSANTEAFF. The complete variable domain, with remaining parts taken from reference TRBV9 and TRBJ1-1, reads DSGVTQTPKHLITATGQRVTLRCSPRSGDLSVYWYQQSLDQGLQFLIQYYNGEERAKGNILERFSAQQFPDLHSELNLSSLELGDSALYFCASSVRGSANTEAFFGQGTRLTVV.

This clonotype showed up just a few times. The V and J genes are TRBV12-3 or TRBV12-4 and TRBJ2-5; 10 bases line up with TRBD2. V lost 8 bases and J lost 1; bases outside the gene matches: 16. This CDR3 is 18 amino acids long. CDR3: CASARAPLAGGLQETQYF. The CDR3 region has the DNA TGTGCCAGCGCCCGCGCCCCATTAGCGGGGGGCCTCCAAGAGACCCAGTACTTC.

This clonotype was found a few times. The V gene is TRBV7-2, the J gene TRBJ1-4; D is ambiguous. The germline gives CDR1 SGHTA, CDR2 FQGNSA. V was pared by 5 bases and J by 7 bases, with 20 bases between. This CDR3 has 16 amino acids. CDR3 DNA sequence: TGTGCCAGCAGCCGGATTACTTTGGCACGGGCTGAAAAACTGTTTTTT. Its protein is CASSRITLARAEKLFF.

The J gene is TRBJ2-1, the V gene TRBV19; 8 bases match TRBD2. Losses at the gene ends were 7 bases for V and 6 bases for J; bases not matched to a gene: 11. Germline V gene sequence: CDR1 LNHDA, CDR2 SQIVND (reference sequence). The CDR3 length is 15 residues. The CDR3 nucleotides are TGTGCCAGTAACAAAGCGGGAGTCCTAATCAATGAGCAGTTCTTC. It codes for CASNKAGVLINEQFF.

The V call is TRBV7-9, the J call TRBJ2-1; 7 bases are shared with TRBD2. The CDR3 is 17 amino acids. Germline V CDR1 and CDR2: SEHNR, FQNEAQ (reference sequence). Unmatched junction bases numbered 15, after V lost 2 bases and J lost 8 bases. CDR3 in amino acids: CASSLFTILAGEDEQFF. The CDR3 DNA is TGTGCCAGCAGCTTATTCACCATCCTTGCGGGAGAGGATGAGCAGTTCTTC.

The rearrangement links TRBV7-9 to TRBJ1-2; D may be TRBD1 (6 bases). Trimming left V 5 bases short and J 8 bases short, with 9 bases between. Germline CDR1 and CDR2: SEHNR and FQNEAQ (reference sequence). The CDR3 sequence is 11 residues long. CDR3 residues: CASSVQGGYTF. The CDR3 nucleotides read TGTGCCAGCAGCGTACAGGGAGGCTACACCTTC.

The V call is TRBV5-1, the J call TRBJ2-1, with 7 bases fitting TRBD2. CDR1 SGHRS and CDR2 YFSETQ come from the germline V gene. J lost 0 bases, V lost 1 base, and 10 bases had no gene match. The CDR3 contains 18 residues. For the CDR3, the DNA is TGCGCCAGCAGCTTGAGTACCTCCGGGGGGTTCTCCTACAATGAGCAGTTCTTC. It yields the protein CASSLSTSGGFSYNEQFF.

This clonotype was seen a few times. The chain combines TRBV7-9 with TRBJ1-2; D not resolved. Trimming pared 3 bases from V and 5 bases from J, leaving 10 bases between. The CDR3 is 13 residues long. Germline V CDR1 and CDR2: SEHNR, FQNEAQ (reference sequence). As DNA, the CDR3 is TGTGCCAGCAGCTTCATAGGAGAGTATGGCTACACCTTC. Residues: CASSFIGEYGYTF.

The chain carries TRBV5-1 and TRBJ1-6; TRBD1 might be the D (5 bases). This CDR3 has 14 amino acids. With 2 bases removed from V and 8 bases from J, the gap between germline ends came to 11 bases. Germline V CDR1 and CDR2: SGHRS, YFSETQ. CDR3 residues: CASSFGQGYSPLHF. The DNA for the CDR3 is TGCGCCAGCAGCTTTGGCCAGGGTTATTCACCCCTCCACTTT.

The chain links TRBV3-1 to TRBJ2-7; D gene unclear. The CDR3 loop spans 15 amino acids. V lost 4 bases and J lost 0, with 13 bases in between. Germline-derived CDR1 and CDR2 are LGHDT and YNNKEL (reference sequence). In DNA form, the CDR3 reads TGTGCCAGCAGCCCCACTCCCGACATCTCCTACGAGCAGTACTTC. The encoded protein is CASSPTPDISYEQYF.

The sample holds many counts of this clonotype. The chain links TRBV3-1 to TRBJ2-3, with D unresolved. Germline assignment: CDR1 LGHDT and CDR2 YNNKEL (reference sequence). V was trimmed by 0 bases and J by 0 bases, leaving 4 bases between them. This CDR3 contains 14 residues. The CDR3, as DNA: TGTGCCAGCAGCCAAGAGAGGAGCACAGATACGCAGTATTTT. Residues: CASSQERSTDTQYF.

There are many counts of this clonotype. The chain joins TRBV12-3 or TRBV12-4 to TRBJ2-7; 8 bases align to TRBD1. V shed 4 bases, J shed 0 bases, and the junction held 2 bases outside the gene matches. The CDR3 extends over 14 amino acids. CDR3 nucleotide sequence: TGTGCCAGCAGTTCAACAGGGGGCTCCTACGAGCAGTACTTC. Protein sequence: CASSSTGGSYEQYF.

This clonotype has just a few counts. The chain uses TRBV7-9 and TRBJ2-5; D gene unclear. Trimming took 5 bases from V and 2 from J, leaving 15 bases between them. Looked up from germline, CDR1 is SEHNR and CDR2 is FQNEAQ (reference sequence). The CDR3 totals 15 residues. This CDR3 is CASSPRLAVQETQYF. In DNA form, the CDR3 reads TGTGCCAGCAGCCCCAGACTTGCCGTACAAGAGACCCAGTACTTC.

In this sample, this clonotype turned up a few times. This chain uses TRBV7-9 with TRBJ2-7; TRBD2 aligns across 8 bases. V lost 4 bases, J lost 2 bases, and 19 bases stayed unmatched. The CDR3 is 19 residues long. Per germline, CDR1 SEHNR and CDR2 FQNEAQ (reference sequence). CDR3 sequence reads: CASSSPRGIAGRPPYEQYF. The CDR3 coding sequence is TGTGCCAGCAGCTCTCCAAGAGGTATAGCGGGAAGGCCCCCCTACGAGCAGTACTTC.

This clonotype was counted ten times or more. The chain recombines TRBV7-8 with TRBJ2-5; D tentatively fits TRBD1 or TRBD2 (6 bases each). The CDR3 length is 15 residues. V was pared by 0 bases and J by 4 bases, with 12 bases between. CDR1 and CDR2 (germline): SGHVS, FQNEAQ. The CDR3, as DNA: TGTGCCAGCAGCTTAGCGCCGGGGGCGCCAGAGACCCAGTACTTC. This gives the protein CASSLAPGAPETQYF.

The V and J genes are TRBV13 and TRBJ2-4, with unresolved D. Germline CDR1 reads PRHDT; CDR2 reads FYEKMQ (reference sequence). CDR3 length: 14 residues. Trimming stripped 5 bases from V and 8 bases from J, with 16 bases between. DNA of the CDR3: TGTGCCAGCAGCCCAGAAGGACCGGTAGACATTCAGTACTTC. Amino acid sequence: CASSPEGPVDIQYF.

The chain links TRBV30 to TRBJ2-1, with D perhaps TRBD1 or TRBD2 (6 bases each). The germline V gene encodes CDR1 GTSNPN and CDR2 SVGIG (reference sequence). The length of the CDR3 is 12 residues. V was trimmed by 8 bases and J by 5 bases, leaving 13 bases between them. The CDR3 reads CAAGHRNNEQFF. For the CDR3, the DNA is TGTGCCGCGGGACACCGGAACAATGAGCAGTTCTTC. Using reference TRBV30 and TRBJ2-1 for the parts outside the CDR3, the full variable domain is SQTIHQWPATLVQPVGSPLSLECTVEGTSNPNLYWYRQAAGRGLQLLFYSVGIGQISSEVPQNLSASRPQDRQFILSSKKLLLSDSGFYLCAAGHRNNEQFFGPGTRLTVL.

This rearrangement joins TRBV15 to TRBJ2-1, with D unresolved. Germline V gene sequence: CDR1 LNHNV, CDR2 YYDKDF (reference sequence). V lost 3 bases, J lost 8 bases, and 17 bases lay in between. The length of the CDR3 is 15 residues. The CDR3 region has the DNA TGTGCCACCAGCAGCCAATCGGTGGGTTTTGATGAGCAGTTCTTC. Amino acids: CATSSQSVGFDEQFF.

The chain combines TRBV5-1 with TRBJ2-3; 8 bases fit TRBD2. Germline loops: CDR1 SGHRS, CDR2 YFSETQ. The CDR3 sequence is 14 residues long. J gave up 6 bases and V 0 bases, and 3 bases lay outside the gene matches. The CDR3, as DNA: TGCGCCAGCAGCTTGGGAGCGGGGGAGGATACGCAGTATTTT. The encoded protein is CASSLGAGEDTQYF.

CDR3 bases: TGCGCCAGCAGCTTAAAACTAGCGGGAGACGAGCAGTACTTC. Amino acids: CASSLKLAGDEQYF. V is TRBV5-1 and J is TRBJ2-7; 11 bases align to TRBD2. Germline CDR1 reads SGHRS; CDR2 reads YFSETQ. The CDR3 is 14 residues long. With V trimmed by 2 bases and J by 5 bases, 3 bases remained unmatched.

To note about this clonotype: Sequence at one end of the junction differs from germline and may be a read error. This chain uses TRBV5-1 with TRBJ1-1; possible D gene TRBD1, 6 bases. There are 15 residues in the CDR3. Per the germline V gene, CDR1 is SGHRS and CDR2 is YFSETQ. Written as DNA, the CDR3 is TGCGCCAGCAGCAGTGGGACACCCAACCTCCCTGAAGCTTTATTT. Its translation: CASSSGTPNLPEALF.

This clonotype has just a few counts. This chain joins TRBV18 and TRBJ1-4, with a weak D call TRBD1 (5 bases). The CDR3 has 14 residues. V lost 3 bases and J lost 2, with 7 bases in between. Germline values: CDR1 KGHSH, CDR2 LQKENI. The CDR3: CASSPGRTNEKLFF. CDR3 DNA: TGTGCCAGCTCACCGGGACGGACTAATGAAAAACTGTTTTTT.